A selection of T cell receptor beta chains follows, all from one sample in a study of blood T cell repertoires in COVID-19. The protocol was immunoSEQ multiplex PCR, while the TCRdb copy is restricted to in-frame clones and leaves out a portion. The sample records just under 350,000 clones, around nine tenths being singletons. The sample taken for sequencing was peripheral blood. Receptors were obtained from an older woman with COVID-19, enrolled during active disease. Both conserved end residues are part of each CDR3. The D gene is left open where the match is weak. Not all rows give a size; the values are once, few, many and, for expanded clones, a class.

CDR3	DNA	D	V	length	J	size
CATLAGDKNYEQYF	TGTGCCACCTTGGCGGGAGATAAGAACTACGAGCAGTACTTC	TRBD2	TRBV10-3	14	TRBJ2-7	once
CASSLRWSVPQETQYF	TGTGCCAGCAGCTTACGTTGGTCAGTCCCACAAGAGACCCAGTACTTC	NA	TRBV7-2	16	TRBJ2-5	NA
CASSLTGSNTEAFF	TGTGCCAGCAGTTTGACAGGATCGAACACTGAAGCTTTCTTT	NA	TRBV27	14	TRBJ1-1	once
CASSNEDRASGNTIYF	TGTGCCAGCAGCAACGAGGACAGGGCGTCTGGAAACACCATATATTTT	TRBD1	TRBV11-2	16	TRBJ1-3	NA
CSVDPPIEGYGYTF	TGCAGCGTTGACCCCCCTATTGAGGGATATGGCTACACCTTC	NA	TRBV29-1	14	TRBJ1-2	NA
CASSYQGLNTEAFF	TGTGCCAGCAGTTATCAGGGGCTGAACACTGAAGCTTTCTTT	NA	TRBV6-5	14	TRBJ1-1	NA
CASSISGVTDSPLHF	TGTGCCAGCAGCATCTCAGGGGTTACGGATTCACCCCTCCACTTT	NA	TRBV7-2	15	TRBJ1-6	once
CASSGTPGGFSEAFF	TGTGCCAGTAGTGGGACCCCCGGAGGGTTTTCTGAAGCTTTCTTT	NA	TRBV19	15	TRBJ1-1	NA
CASSQDRRNTIYF	TGCGCCAGCAGCCAAGACAGGAGGAACACCATATATTTT	NA	TRBV4-3	13	TRBJ1-3	NA
CASSLATSGGDLEETQYF	TGTGCCAGCAGCCTCGCGACTAGCGGGGGTGACTTAGAAGAGACCCAGTACTTC	TRBD2	TRBV13	18	TRBJ2-5	NA
CSAATSYGYTF	TGCAGTGCAGCAACGTCGTATGGCTACACCTTC	NA	TRBV20-1	11	TRBJ1-2	NA
CASSPPGPGGNSPLHF	TGTGCCAGCTCACCACCGGGTCCAGGGGGGAATTCACCCCTCCACTTT	TRBD1	TRBV18	16	TRBJ1-6	NA
CASSGTGKNIQYF	TGTGCCAGCAGCGGGACAGGGAAAAACATTCAGTACTTC	TRBD1	TRBV9	13	TRBJ2-4	NA